The sequence of this TCR beta chain was determined in a study of T-cell reconstitution after alpha-beta-depleted transplantation in children. The count of this clonotype is one. The antigen remains unidentified. Unique molecular identifiers were incorporated when the TCRbeta library was constructed. TCRdb processed the PCR reads anew with MiXCR; each CDR3 protein has one entry. The profile shows 200,000 or so distinct CDR3 sequences, about 7% of them singletons. Overall study results and limits: Expanded graft clones numbering several hundred reportedly gave rise to alpha-beta T cells about two months after transplant.

Deletions cut 6 bases from V and 6 bases from J, with 14 bases between. Germline-derived CDR1 and CDR2 are LNHDA and SQIVND (reference sequence). This CDR3 region has 14 residues. The J gene is TRBJ2-2, the V gene TRBV19, with TRBD1 as a possible D gene (7 bases). This specimen consisted of PBMCs, obtained before TCRalphabeta/CD19-depleted stem cell transplant. The TCR sequence derives from a boy aged 2 to 9 with acute lymphoblastic leukemia, due to receive a stem cell transplant. This CDR3 reads CASRAGQFSGELFF. In DNA, the CDR3 is TGTGCCAGTAGGGCGGGACAGTTTTCCGGGGAGCTGTTTTTT.